The present entry profiles one T cell receptor beta chain with its context. Antigen unknown. The CDR3 runs to 14 residues. Deletions cut 2 bases from V and 1 base from J, with 5 bases between. Germline lookup yields CDR1 MRHNA and CDR2 SNTAGT. This sample is part of a study of chemoradiotherapy in HPV16-positive cancers. Notes on the study in general: HPV-specific T cells were functionally defined from only a couple of HPV16-positive patients.

Sequenced by immunoSEQ multiplex PCR; TCRdb stores in-frame clones only, minus some. The table has about 11,000 clones, 65% to 75% seen once. The J gene is TRBJ2-2, the V gene TRBV6-4, with D unclear. This specimen was collected from a patient who underwent chemoradiotherapy. The source of this sequence is a human donor with HPV-associated anogenital cancer. The CDR3 DNA reads TGTGCCAGCAGTGACGGTTTGAACACCGGGGAGCTGTTTTTT. Protein product: CASSDGLNTGELFF.